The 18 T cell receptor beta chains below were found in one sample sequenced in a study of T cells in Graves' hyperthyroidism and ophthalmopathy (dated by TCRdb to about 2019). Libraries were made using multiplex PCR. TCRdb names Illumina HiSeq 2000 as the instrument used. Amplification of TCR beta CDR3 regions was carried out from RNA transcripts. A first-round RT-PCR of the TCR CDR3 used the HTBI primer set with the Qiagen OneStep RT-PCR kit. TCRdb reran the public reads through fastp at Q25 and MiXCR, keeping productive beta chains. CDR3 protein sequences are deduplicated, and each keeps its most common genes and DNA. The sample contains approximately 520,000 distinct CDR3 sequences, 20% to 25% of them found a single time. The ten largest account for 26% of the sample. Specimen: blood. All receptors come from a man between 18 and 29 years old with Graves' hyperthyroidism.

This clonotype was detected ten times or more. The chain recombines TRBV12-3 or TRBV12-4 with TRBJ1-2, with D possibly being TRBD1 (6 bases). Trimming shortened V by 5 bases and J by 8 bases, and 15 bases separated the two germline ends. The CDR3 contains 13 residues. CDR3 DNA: TGTGCCAGCAGTCCGGGGACACTCGGAGGCTACACCTTC. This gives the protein CASSPGTLGGYTF.

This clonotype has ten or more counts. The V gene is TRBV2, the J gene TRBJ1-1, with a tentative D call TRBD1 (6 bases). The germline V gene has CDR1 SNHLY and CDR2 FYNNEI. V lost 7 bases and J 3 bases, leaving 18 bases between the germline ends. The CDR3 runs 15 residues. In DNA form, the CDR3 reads TGTGCCAGCACCCTGATCGCGGGGGCCGACACTGAAGCTTTCTTT. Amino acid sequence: CASTLIAGADTEAFF.

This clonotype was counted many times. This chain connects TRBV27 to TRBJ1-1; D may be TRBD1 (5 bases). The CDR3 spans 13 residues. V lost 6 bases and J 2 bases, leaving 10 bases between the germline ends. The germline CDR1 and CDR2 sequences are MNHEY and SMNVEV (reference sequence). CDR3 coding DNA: TGTGCCAGCAGCCTTGGACACAACACTGAAGCTTTCTTT. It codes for CASSLGHNTEAFF.

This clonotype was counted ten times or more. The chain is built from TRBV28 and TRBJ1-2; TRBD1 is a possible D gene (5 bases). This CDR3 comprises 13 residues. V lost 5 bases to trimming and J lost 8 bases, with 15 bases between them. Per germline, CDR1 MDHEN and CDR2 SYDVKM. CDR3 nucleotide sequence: TGTGCCAGCAGTCTCCGGGGGTTCGGCGGCTACACCTTC. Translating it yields CASSLRGFGGYTF.

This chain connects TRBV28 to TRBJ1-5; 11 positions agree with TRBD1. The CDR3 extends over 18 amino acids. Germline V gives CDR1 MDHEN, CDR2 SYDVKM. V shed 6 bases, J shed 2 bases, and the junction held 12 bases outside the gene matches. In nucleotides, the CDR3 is TGTGCCAGCAGATTGAGGACAGGGGGCAATCTTGGCAATCAGCCCCAGCATTTT. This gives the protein CASRLRTGGNLGNQPQHF. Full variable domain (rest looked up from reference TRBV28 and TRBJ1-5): DVKVTQSSRYLVKRTGEKVFLECVQDMDHENMFWYRQDPGLGLRLIYFSYDVKMKEKGDIPEGYSVSREKKERFSLILESASTNQTSMYLCASRLRTGGNLGNQPQHFGDGTRLSIL.

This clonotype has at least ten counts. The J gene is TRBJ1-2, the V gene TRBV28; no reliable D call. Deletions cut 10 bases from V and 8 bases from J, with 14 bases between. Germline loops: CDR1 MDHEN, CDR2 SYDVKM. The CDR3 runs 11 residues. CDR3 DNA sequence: TGTGCCATTTCTGATGGCTACGGCTACACCTTC. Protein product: CAISDGYGYTF.

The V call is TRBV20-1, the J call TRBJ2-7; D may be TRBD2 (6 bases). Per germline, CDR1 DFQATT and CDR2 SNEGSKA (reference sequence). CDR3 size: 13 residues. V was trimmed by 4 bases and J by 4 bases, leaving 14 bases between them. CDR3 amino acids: CSAISGETYEQYF. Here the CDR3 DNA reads TGCAGTGCTATTTCGGGGGAGACGTACGAGCAGTACTTC.

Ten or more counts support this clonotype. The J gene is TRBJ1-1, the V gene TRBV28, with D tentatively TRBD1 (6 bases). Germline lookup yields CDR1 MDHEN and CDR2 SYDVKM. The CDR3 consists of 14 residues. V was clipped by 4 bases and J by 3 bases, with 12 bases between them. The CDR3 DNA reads TGTGCCAGCAGTTCGGACAGTTCGGACACTGAAGCTTTCTTT. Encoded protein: CASSSDSSDTEAFF.

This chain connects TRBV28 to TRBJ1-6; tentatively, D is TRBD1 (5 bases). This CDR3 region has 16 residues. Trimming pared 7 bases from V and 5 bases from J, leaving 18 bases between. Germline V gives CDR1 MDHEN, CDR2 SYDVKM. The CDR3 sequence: CASTSPWGRNNSPLHF. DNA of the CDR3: TGTGCCAGCACCTCTCCCTGGGGACGGAATAATTCACCCCTCCACTTT.

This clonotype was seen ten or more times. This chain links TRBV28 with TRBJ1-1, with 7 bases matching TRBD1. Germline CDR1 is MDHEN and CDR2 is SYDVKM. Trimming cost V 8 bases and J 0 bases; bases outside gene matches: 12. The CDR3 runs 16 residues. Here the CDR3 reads CASEHGTEPLNTEAFF. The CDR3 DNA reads TGTGCCAGCGAGCACGGGACAGAGCCTTTGAACACTGAAGCTTTCTTT.

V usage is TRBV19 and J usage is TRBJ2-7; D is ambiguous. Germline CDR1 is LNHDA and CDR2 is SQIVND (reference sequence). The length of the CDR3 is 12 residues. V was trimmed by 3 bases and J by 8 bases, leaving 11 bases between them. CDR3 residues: CASSMSSKKQYF. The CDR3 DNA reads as TGTGCCAGTAGTATGAGCTCCAAAAAGCAGTACTTC.

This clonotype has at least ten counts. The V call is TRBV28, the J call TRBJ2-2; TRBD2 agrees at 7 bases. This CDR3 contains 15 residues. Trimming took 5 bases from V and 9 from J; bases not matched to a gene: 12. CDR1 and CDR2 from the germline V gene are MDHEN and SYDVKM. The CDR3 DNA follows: TGTGCCAGCAGTGCGCGGGAGCGGGCCTTTAGGGAGCTGTTTTTT. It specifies CASSARERAFRELFF. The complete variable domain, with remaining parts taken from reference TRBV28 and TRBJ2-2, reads DVKVTQSSRYLVKRTGEKVFLECVQDMDHENMFWYRQDPGLGLRLIYFSYDVKMKEKGDIPEGYSVSREKKERFSLILESASTNQTSMYLCASSARERAFRELFFGEGSRLTVL.

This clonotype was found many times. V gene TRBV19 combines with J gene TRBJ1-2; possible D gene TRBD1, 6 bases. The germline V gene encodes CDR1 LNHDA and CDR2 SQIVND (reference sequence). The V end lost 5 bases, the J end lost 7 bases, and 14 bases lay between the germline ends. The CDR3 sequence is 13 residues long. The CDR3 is CASSESRTVGYTF. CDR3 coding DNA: TGTGCCAGTAGTGAGTCCCGGACAGTTGGCTACACCTTC.

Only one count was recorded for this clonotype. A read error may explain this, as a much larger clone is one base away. The CDR3 reads CAGSLSLAGAPSGANVLTF. In nucleotides, the CDR3 is TGTGCCGGCAGTTTATCGTTAGCGGGGGCTCCCTCTGGGGCCAACGTCCTGACTTTC. The rearrangement uses TRBV27 and TRBJ2-6; TRBD2 matches 9 bases. The CDR3 is made up of 19 amino acids. Germline CDR1 is MNHEY and CDR2 is SMNVEV (reference sequence).

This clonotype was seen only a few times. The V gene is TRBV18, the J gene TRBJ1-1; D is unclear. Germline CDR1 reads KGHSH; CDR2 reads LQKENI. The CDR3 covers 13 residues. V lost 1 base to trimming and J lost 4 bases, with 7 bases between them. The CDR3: CASSPRTITEAFF. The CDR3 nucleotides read TGTGCCAGCTCACCACGAACAATCACTGAAGCTTTCTTT.

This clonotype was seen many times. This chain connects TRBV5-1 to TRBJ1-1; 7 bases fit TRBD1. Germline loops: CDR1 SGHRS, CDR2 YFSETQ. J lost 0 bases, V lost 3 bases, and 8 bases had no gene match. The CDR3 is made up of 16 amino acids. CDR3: CASSSDRTIMNTEAFF. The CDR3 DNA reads TGCGCCAGCAGCTCGGACAGGACGATTATGAACACTGAAGCTTTCTTT.

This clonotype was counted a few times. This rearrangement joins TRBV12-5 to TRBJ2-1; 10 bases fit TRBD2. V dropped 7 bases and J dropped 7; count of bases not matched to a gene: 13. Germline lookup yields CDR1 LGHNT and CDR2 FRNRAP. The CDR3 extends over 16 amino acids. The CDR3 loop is CASALAIAGGINEQFF. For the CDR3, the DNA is TGTGCTAGTGCCTTAGCTATAGCGGGGGGAATTAATGAGCAGTTCTTC. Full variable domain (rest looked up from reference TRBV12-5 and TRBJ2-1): DARVTQTPRHKVTEMGQEVTMRCQPILGHNTVFWYRQTMMQGLELLAYFRNRAPLDDSGMPKDRFSAEMPDATLATLKIQPSEPRDSAVYFCASALAIAGGINEQFFGPGTRLTVL.

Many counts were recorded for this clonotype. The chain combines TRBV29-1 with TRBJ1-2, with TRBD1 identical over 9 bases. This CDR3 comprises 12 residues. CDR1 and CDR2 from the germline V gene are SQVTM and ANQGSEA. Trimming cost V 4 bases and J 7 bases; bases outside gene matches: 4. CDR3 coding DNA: TGCAGCGTTGCCGGGACAGGGTTTGGCTACACCTTC. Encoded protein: CSVAGTGFGYTF.